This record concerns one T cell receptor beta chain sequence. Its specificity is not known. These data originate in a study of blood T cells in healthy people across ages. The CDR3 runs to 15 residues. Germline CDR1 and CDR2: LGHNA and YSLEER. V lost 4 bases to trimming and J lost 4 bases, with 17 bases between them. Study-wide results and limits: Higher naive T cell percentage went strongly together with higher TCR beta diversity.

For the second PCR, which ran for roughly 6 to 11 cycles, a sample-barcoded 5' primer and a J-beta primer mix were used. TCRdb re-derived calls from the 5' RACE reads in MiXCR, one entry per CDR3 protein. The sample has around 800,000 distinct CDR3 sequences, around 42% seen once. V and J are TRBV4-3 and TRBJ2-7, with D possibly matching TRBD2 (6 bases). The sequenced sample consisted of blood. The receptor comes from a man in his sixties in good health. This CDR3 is CASSRELKGGYEQYF. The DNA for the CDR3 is TGCGCCAGCAGCCGCGAACTCAAGGGAGGATACGAGCAGTACTTC.